These 18 T cell receptor beta chains originate from one sample sequenced in a study of T cell changes during pregnancy in multiple sclerosis. Using immunoSEQ multiplex PCR, the repertoire was profiled, and TCRdb retains in-frame clones only, with some absent. The sample has 30,000 to 50,000 clones; around 90% are singletons. The input for sequencing was CD4+ T cells from peripheral blood mononuclear cells, taken in the third trimester of pregnancy. Source of these receptors: a female donor in good health, enrolled as a control in a pregnancy study.

This chain connects TRBV29-1 to TRBJ1-2; TRBD1 matches at 9 bases. The CDR3 runs 13 residues. Trimming at V came to 3 bases and at J to 7 bases, leaving 6 bases not matched to a gene. Looked up from germline, CDR1 is SQVTM and CDR2 is ANQGSEA. In DNA, the CDR3 is TGCAGCGTTGACGTGGGACAGGGACTTGGCTACACCTTC. Its translation is CSVDVGQGLGYTF. Full variable domain (missing parts from reference TRBV29-1 and TRBJ1-2): SAVISQKPSRDICQRGTSLTIQCQVDSQVTMMFWYRQQPGQSLTLIATANQGSEATYESGFVIDKFPISRPNLTFSTLTVSNMSPEDSSIYLCSVDVGQGLGYTFGSGTRLTVV.

The chain links TRBV18 to TRBJ2-5; D gene ambiguous. There are 13 residues in the CDR3. From germline, CDR1 is KGHSH and CDR2 LQKENI. V lost 3 bases and J 4 bases, leaving 9 bases between the germline ends. CDR3 sequence: CASSPGQRETQYF. The CDR3 DNA reads TGTGCCAGCTCACCCGGTCAGCGAGAGACCCAGTACTTC.

The chain carries TRBV29-1 and TRBJ2-2; 9 bases agree with TRBD1. V trimming: 6 bases; J trimming: 3 bases; junction bases outside the gene matches: 2. The CDR3 is made up of 13 amino acids. Germline V lookup: CDR1 SQVTM, CDR2 ANQGSEA. CDR3 nucleotides: TGCAGCGTGACAGGGGGTTACACCGGGGAGCTGTTTTTT. As protein: CSVTGGYTGELFF.

This clone was recorded only once. This chain uses TRBV6-5 with TRBJ1-2; D is undetermined. V gave up 2 bases and J gave up 8 bases, with 12 bases separating them. The CDR3 extends over 13 amino acids. CDR1 and CDR2 from the germline V gene are MNHEY and SVGAGI. CDR3 protein: CASSYGLVQGYTF. In nucleotides, the CDR3 is TGTGCCAGCAGTTACGGGCTGGTTCAGGGCTACACCTTC.

This clone was observed a single time. J is TRBJ2-3 and V is TRBV27; TRBD2 matches at 15 bases. Trimming took 1 base from V and 6 from J; bases not matched to a gene: 5. Germline lookup yields CDR1 MNHEY and CDR2 SMNVEV (reference sequence). The CDR3 length is 17 residues. CDR3 sequence reads: CASSLLGLAGGRDTQYF. CDR3 in DNA: TGTGCCAGCAGTTTATTAGGACTAGCGGGGGGGCGCGATACGCAGTATTTT.

This sequence joins TRBV12-5 and TRBJ1-1, with no clear D. The CDR3 is made up of 15 amino acids. From germline, CDR1 is LGHNT and CDR2 FRNRAP. Trimming removed 1 base at V and 4 bases at J, with 13 bases between. For the CDR3, the DNA is TGTGCTAGTGGTTTGGGCCTCGCCGAGGGCACTGAAGCTTTCTTT. This gives the protein CASGLGLAEGTEAFF.

The V and J genes are TRBV30 and TRBJ2-5; 8 bases line up with TRBD2. Per the germline V gene, CDR1 is GTSNPN and CDR2 is SVGIG (reference sequence). The CDR3 spans 13 residues. The V segment lost 4 bases and the J segment 4 bases; nucleotides outside the gene matches: 5. CDR3 residues: CAWTGGVGETQYF. Written as DNA, the CDR3 is TGTGCCTGGACCGGGGGGGTGGGAGAGACCCAGTACTTC. The full variable domain, rest sourced from reference TRBV30 and TRBJ2-5, is SQTIHQWPATLVQPVGSPLSLECTVEGTSNPNLYWYRQAAGRGLQLLFYSVGIGQISSEVPQNLSASRPQDRQFILSSKKLLLSDSGFYLCAWTGGVGETQYFGPGTRLLVL.

The chain recombines TRBV29-1 with TRBJ2-1, with TRBD2 identical over 7 bases. This CDR3 spans 15 amino acids. Germline trimming cut 0 bases from V and 9 bases from J; bases unmatched to any gene: 11. Looked up from germline, CDR1 is SQVTM and CDR2 is ANQGSEA. CDR3 in amino acids: CSVEEGGGLRGEQFF. Here the CDR3 DNA reads TGCAGCGTTGAAGAGGGGGGGGGTTTAAGGGGTGAGCAGTTCTTC.

V is TRBV29-1 and J is TRBJ1-2; D not resolved. This CDR3 is built from 14 residues. Per the germline V gene, CDR1 is SQVTM and CDR2 is ANQGSEA. Trimming left V 6 bases short and J 6 bases short, with 20 bases between. The CDR3 spells CSVSRLKGSDGYTF. The CDR3 DNA sequence: TGCAGCGTCTCTCGACTAAAAGGGTCGGATGGCTACACCTTC.

The chain has TRBV18 and TRBJ2-7, with D maybe TRBD2 (5 bases). CDR1 is KGHSH and CDR2 is LQKENI in the germline V gene. Trimming took 0 bases from V and 4 from J, leaving 10 bases between them. This CDR3 contains 14 residues. The CDR3, as DNA: TGTGCCAGCTCACCACCGCGGGCCCGATACGAGCAGTACTTC. This gives the protein CASSPPRARYEQYF.

The V call is TRBV9, the J call TRBJ2-3; TRBD2 matches at 12 bases. Germline V gene sequence: CDR1 SGDLS, CDR2 YYNGEE. The CDR3 loop spans 16 amino acids. The ends lost 4 bases at V and 3 bases at J; junction bases unmatched: 6. In DNA form, the CDR3 reads TGTGCCAGCAGCCCTGGACTAGCGGGGTTAACAGATACGCAGTATTTT. Protein product: CASSPGLAGLTDTQYF.

The rearrangement links TRBV9 to TRBJ2-1; 11 bases line up with TRBD2. The V and J ends lost 0 bases and 4 bases, in that order; junction bases with no gene match: 3. Germline loops: CDR1 SGDLS, CDR2 YYNGEE. The CDR3 is made up of 16 amino acids. The CDR3 sequence: CASSVGGLAVYNEQFF. CDR3 nucleotide sequence: TGTGCCAGCAGCGTAGGGGGACTAGCGGTATACAATGAGCAGTTCTTC.

CDR3 sequence: CASSPGSNRETQYF. The CDR3 bases are TGTGCCAGCAGCCCCGGTTCTAACCGAGAGACCCAGTACTTC. The chain links TRBV11-2 to TRBJ2-5, with unresolved D. Germline V lookup: CDR1 SGHAT, CDR2 FQNNGV. V was shortened by 5 bases and J by 4 bases, with 14 bases between the two germline ends. The CDR3 consists of 14 residues.

This chain joins TRBV7-9 and TRBJ1-6; TRBD1 matches at 8 bases. Trimming removed 5 bases from V and 0 bases from J; junction bases left unmatched: 12. The CDR3 runs to 19 residues. Germline lookup yields CDR1 SEHNR and CDR2 FQNEAQ (reference sequence). CDR3 amino acids: CASSKAGRGLSSYNSPLHF. DNA of the CDR3: TGTGCCAGCAGCAAGGCCGGCAGGGGGCTTAGCTCCTATAATTCACCCCTCCACTTT.

Here the CDR3 reads CASSYSRDSHYEQYF. CDR3 DNA: TGTGCCAGCAGTTACTCGAGGGATAGCCACTACGAGCAGTACTTC. The chain has TRBV6-5 and TRBJ2-7, with a possible D match to TRBD2 (5 bases). The CDR3 totals 15 residues. The germline gives CDR1 MNHEY, CDR2 SVGAGI. Trimming removed 0 bases at V and 3 bases at J, with 12 bases between.

This clone has only one observation. The V and J genes are TRBV11-2 and TRBJ2-2; 15 bases agree with TRBD2. V shed 8 bases, J shed 0 bases, and the junction held 7 bases outside the gene matches. Germline loops: CDR1 SGHAT, CDR2 FQNNGV. This CDR3 region has 18 residues. CDR3 protein: CASRPGLAGGTNTGELFF. Here the CDR3 DNA reads TGTGCCAGCCGACCGGGACTAGCGGGAGGTACGAACACCGGGGAGCTGTTTTTT.

CDR3 region: CASSPATGINYGYTF. In DNA, the CDR3 is TGTGCCAGCTCACCCGCGACAGGGATTAACTATGGCTACACCTTC. The chain has TRBV18 and TRBJ1-2; 7 nucleotides line up with TRBD1. The CDR3 is 15 amino acids. J gave up 1 base and V 3 bases, and 5 bases lay outside the gene matches. Germline V gene sequence: CDR1 KGHSH, CDR2 LQKENI.

This clone was found a few times. The V gene is TRBV7-9, the J gene TRBJ1-1, with 7 bases lining up with TRBD1. The length of the CDR3 is 17 residues. J lost 1 base, V lost 1 base, and 9 bases had no gene match. CDR1 and CDR2 (germline): SEHNR, FQNEAQ (reference sequence). The CDR3 DNA reads as TGTGCCAGCAGCTTAGATACGAGGGGGCGCCCGAACACTGAAGCTTTCTTT. Residues: CASSLDTRGRPNTEAFF.